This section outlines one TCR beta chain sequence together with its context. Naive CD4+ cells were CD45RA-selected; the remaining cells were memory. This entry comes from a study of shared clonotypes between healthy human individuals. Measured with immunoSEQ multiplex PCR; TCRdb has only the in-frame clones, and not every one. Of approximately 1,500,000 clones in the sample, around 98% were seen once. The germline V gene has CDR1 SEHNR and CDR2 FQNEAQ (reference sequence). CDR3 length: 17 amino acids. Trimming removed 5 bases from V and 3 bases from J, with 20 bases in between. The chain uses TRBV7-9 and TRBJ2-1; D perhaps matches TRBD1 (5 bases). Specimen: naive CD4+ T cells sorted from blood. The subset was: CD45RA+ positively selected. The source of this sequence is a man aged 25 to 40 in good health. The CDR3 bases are TGTGCCAGCAGCCTTTCATTAGGGGTTGTAGTCTACAATGAGCAGTTCTTC. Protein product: CASSLSLGVVVYNEQFF.